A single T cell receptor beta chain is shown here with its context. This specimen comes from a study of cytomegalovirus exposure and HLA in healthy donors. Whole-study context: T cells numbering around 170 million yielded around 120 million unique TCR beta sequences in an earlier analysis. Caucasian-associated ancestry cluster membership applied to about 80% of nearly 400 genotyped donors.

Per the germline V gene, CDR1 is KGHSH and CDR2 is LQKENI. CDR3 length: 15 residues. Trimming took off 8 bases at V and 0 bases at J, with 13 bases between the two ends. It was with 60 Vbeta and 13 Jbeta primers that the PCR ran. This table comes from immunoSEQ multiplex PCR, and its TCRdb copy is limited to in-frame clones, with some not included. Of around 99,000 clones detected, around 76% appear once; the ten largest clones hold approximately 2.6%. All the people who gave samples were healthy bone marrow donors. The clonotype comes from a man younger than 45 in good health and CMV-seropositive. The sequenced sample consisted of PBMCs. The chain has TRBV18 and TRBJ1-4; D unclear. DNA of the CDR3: TGTGCCAGCCACGCGGAAAGGACAACTAATGAAAAACTGTTTTTT. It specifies CASHAERTTNEKLFF.